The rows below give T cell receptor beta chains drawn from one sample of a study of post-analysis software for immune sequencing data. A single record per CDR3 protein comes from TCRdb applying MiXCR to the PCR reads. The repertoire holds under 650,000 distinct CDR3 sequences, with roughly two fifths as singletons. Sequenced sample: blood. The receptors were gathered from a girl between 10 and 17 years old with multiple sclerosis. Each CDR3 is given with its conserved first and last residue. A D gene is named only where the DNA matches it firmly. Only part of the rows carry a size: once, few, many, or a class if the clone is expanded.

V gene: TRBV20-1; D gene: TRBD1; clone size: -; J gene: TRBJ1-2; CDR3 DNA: TGCAGTGCTAGAGATTCCCGCGGCGACAGGGCGTGGGGCTACACCTTC; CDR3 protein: CSARDSRGDRAWGYTF
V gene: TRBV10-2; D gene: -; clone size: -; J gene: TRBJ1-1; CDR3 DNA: TGCGCCACCGAACAGAGCACGAACGGGGAAGCTTTCTTT; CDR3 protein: CATEQSTNGEAFF
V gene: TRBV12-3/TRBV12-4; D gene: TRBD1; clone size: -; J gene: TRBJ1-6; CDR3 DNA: TGTGCCAGCAGGGAACGGACAGGGTCAGGTTCACCCCTCCACTTT; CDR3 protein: CASRERTGSGSPLHF
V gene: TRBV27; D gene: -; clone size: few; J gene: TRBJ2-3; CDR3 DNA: TGTGCCAGCAAACCAGGGAGCATAGATACGCAGTATTTT; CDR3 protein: CASKPGSIDTQYF
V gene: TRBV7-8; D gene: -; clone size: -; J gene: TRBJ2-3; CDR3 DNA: TGTGCCAGCAGCTCCCCTGGCCCCCGGGGAGATACGCAGTATTTT; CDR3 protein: CASSSPGPRGDTQYF
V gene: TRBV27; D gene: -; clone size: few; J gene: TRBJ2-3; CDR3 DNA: TGTGCCAGCAGTTTTCAGGATACTAGCACAGATACGCAGTATTTT; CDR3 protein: CASSFQDTSTDTQYF
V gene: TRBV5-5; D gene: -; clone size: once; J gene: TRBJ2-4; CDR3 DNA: TGTGCCAGCAAGCGGGTGGCTCGGGAGCAGTACTTC; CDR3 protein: CASKRVAREQYF
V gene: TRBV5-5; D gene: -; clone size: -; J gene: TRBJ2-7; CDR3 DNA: TGTGCCAGCAGCCTCCGAACGGATTACGAGCAGTACTTC; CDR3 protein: CASSLRTDYEQYF
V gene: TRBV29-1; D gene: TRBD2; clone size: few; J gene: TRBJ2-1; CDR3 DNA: TGCAGCGTTGTGTCCGCCTCCGGGACTAGCTCCAATGAGCAGTTCTTC; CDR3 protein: CSVVSASGTSSNEQFF
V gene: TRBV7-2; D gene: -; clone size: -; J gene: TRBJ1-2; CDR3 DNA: TGTGCCAGCAGCCCAATATCGACAAGTAACTATGGCTACACCTTC; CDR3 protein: CASSPISTSNYGYTF
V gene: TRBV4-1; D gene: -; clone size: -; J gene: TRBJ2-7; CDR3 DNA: TGCGCCAGCAGCCAAGAAAACCGGAACGAGCAGTACTTC; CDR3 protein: CASSQENRNEQYF
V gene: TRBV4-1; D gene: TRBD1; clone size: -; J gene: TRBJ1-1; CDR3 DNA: TGCGCCAGCAGCTTCGGACAGGGGCCGAACACTGAAGCTTTCTTT; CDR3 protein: CASSFGQGPNTEAFF
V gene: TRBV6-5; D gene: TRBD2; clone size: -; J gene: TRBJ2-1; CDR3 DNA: TGTGCCAGCAGTCCACTAGCGGGAGTTGGCAATGAGCAGTTCTTC; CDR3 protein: CASSPLAGVGNEQFF
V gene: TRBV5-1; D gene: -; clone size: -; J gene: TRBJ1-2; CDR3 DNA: TGCGCCAGCAGCCCGAGGACAAGGGGACCCTATGGCTACACCTTC; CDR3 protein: CASSPRTRGPYGYTF